This T cell receptor beta chain was sequenced for a study of shared clonotypes between healthy human individuals. The V gene's germline CDR1 is SGHRS and CDR2 YFSETQ. The CDR3 loop spans 15 amino acids. V was pared by 0 bases and J by 0 bases, with 7 bases between. This clone was seen many times. The antigen is not known. The identical CDR3 is also encoded by other nucleotide sequences in the sample. Sequenced by immunoSEQ multiplex PCR; TCRdb stores in-frame clones only, minus some. The sample consists of roughly 760,000 clones, approximately 79% of them appearing once. Findings and caveats of the study: Relative to their counterparts shared across all four donors, non-shared clonotypes exhibited diminished generation probabilities. Several donors held 4.5% to 5% of naive CD4 clonotypes in common. The sole specimen, blood, was sampled, and tissue repertoires likely differ. Estimated clonotype richness was generally higher in naive than memory subsets.

The sequence was collected from a woman younger than 45 in good health. Sequenced sample: memory CD4+ T cells sorted from blood. Subset here: CD45RA-negative fraction. This chain joins TRBV5-1 and TRBJ2-1; unclear D gene. CDR3 in amino acids: CASSLDSSSYNEQFF. The CDR3 nucleotides read TGCGCCAGCAGCTTGGACAGTAGCTCCTACAATGAGCAGTTCTTC.